This TCR beta chain was identified in a study of beta chain features in type 1 diabetes. This CDR3 has 15 residues. Germline V gene sequence: CDR1 KGHSH, CDR2 LQKENI. Trimming pared 2 bases from V and 0 bases from J, leaving 7 bases between. Expressed TCRB transcripts got sequenced, as all isolated RNA was reverse transcribed. Libraries were prepared by immunoSEQ multiplex PCR; TCRdb keeps only in-frame clonotypes and omits some of them. The sample holds under 300,000 clones, 8% seen once. General study points: cDNA-based sequencing might over-represent cells highly expressing TCR. VDJ junctions from type 1 diabetes patients carried fewer insertions and larger deletions. Among patients with Type 1 diabetes, TCRB CDR3s were moderately but significantly shorter in every one of the four CD4+ subsets.

CD4+ naive, central memory, regulatory and stem cell-like memory subsets were isolated by sorting on CD45RO/CCR7/CD25/CD127/CD95/CD27. As regards this clone: Antigen specificity is unknown.

V and J are TRBV18 and TRBJ2-2; no reliable D call. Material for sequencing was central memory CD4+ T cells from blood. This sequence was found in a woman younger than 35 in good health. The CDR3 DNA reads TGTGCCAGCTCACCAAACCTTTCGAACACCGGGGAGCTGTTTTTT. Amino acid sequence: CASSPNLSNTGELFF.